One and the same sample provided the 2 T cell receptor beta chains below, sequenced in a study of blood T cell repertoires in COVID-19. Produced via immunoSEQ multiplex PCR; TCRdb's table is partial and in-frame only. Of about 50,000 clones in the sample, roughly 83% were seen once. Source material: peripheral blood. All receptors come from a woman aged 55-70 years with acute or convalescent COVID-19.

V usage is TRBV5-1 and J usage is TRBJ1-3; D unresolved. This CDR3 is 15 amino acids long. The germline V and J ends were trimmed by 2 bases and 4 bases, with 13 bases remaining between them. Germline V gene data show CDR1 as SGHRS and CDR2 as YFSETQ. The CDR3 DNA sequence: TGCGCCAGCAGCTTTCTGGGCATGTCCGGAAACACCATATATTTT. Its translation: CASSFLGMSGNTIYF.

This chain connects TRBV7-2 to TRBJ1-1; 10 nucleotides align to TRBD1. V shed 5 bases, J shed 1 base, and the junction held 7 bases outside the gene matches. Germline V gene sequence: CDR1 SGHTA, CDR2 FQGNSA. The CDR3 runs 16 residues. The CDR3 nucleotides read TGTGCCAGCAGCCTTGACAGGGGGCGAGGGAACACTGAAGCTTTCTTT. Translation: CASSLDRGRGNTEAFF.